This T cell receptor (beta chain) was captured in a study of cytomegalovirus exposure and HLA in healthy donors. Looking at the study overall: Clustering assigned about 76% of the approximately 400 genotyped donors to the Caucasian-associated ancestry cluster.

Whole-study results and caveats: With later analysis, a missense DCLRE1C variant became linked to TCR beta V- and J-gene trimming.

The CDR3 length is 13 residues. Trimming cost V 0 bases and J 4 bases, with 9 bases left between them. Germline lookup yields CDR1 GTSNPN and CDR2 SVGIG (reference sequence). This clone turned up a few times. The antigen remains undetermined. 13 Jbeta primers and 60 Vbeta primers were used for the PCR. The protocol was immunoSEQ multiplex PCR, while the TCRdb copy is restricted to in-frame clones and leaves out a portion. The sample holds about 69,000 clones; under 80% are singletons and the top ten take approximately 14%. This clonotype was sampled from a male donor in good health and CMV-seropositive. Sequenced: PBMCs. The rearrangement joins TRBV30 to TRBJ1-2; TRBD1 might be the D (5 bases). This CDR3 is CAWSVSGAYGYTF. CDR3 in DNA: TGTGCCTGGAGTGTAAGTGGGGCCTATGGCTACACCTTC. Filled out from reference TRBV30 and TRBJ1-2, the complete variable domain reads SQTIHQWPATLVQPVGSPLSLECTVEGTSNPNLYWYRQAAGRGLQLLFYSVGIGQISSEVPQNLSASRPQDRQFILSSKKLLLSDSGFYLCAWSVSGAYGYTFGSGTRLTVV.